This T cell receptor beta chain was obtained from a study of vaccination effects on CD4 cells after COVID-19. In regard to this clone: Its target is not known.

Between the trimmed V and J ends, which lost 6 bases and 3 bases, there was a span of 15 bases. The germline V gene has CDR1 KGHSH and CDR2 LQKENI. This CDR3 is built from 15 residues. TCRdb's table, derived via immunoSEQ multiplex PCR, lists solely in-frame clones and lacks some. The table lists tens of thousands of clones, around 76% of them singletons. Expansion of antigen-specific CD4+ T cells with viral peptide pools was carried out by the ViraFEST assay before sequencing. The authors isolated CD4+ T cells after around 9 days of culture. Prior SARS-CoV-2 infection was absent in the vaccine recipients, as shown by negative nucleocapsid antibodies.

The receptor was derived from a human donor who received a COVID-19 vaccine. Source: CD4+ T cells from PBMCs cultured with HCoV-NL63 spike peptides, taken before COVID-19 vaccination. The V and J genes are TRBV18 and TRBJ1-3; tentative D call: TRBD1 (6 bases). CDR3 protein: CASSQAGASGNTIYF. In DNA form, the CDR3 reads TGTGCCAGCTCCCAGGCAGGGGCCAGTGGAAACACCATATATTTT.